This passage covers 15 T cell receptor beta chains from one sample sequenced in a study of vaccination and CD4 T cells after COVID-19 (dated 2022 in TCRdb). Library preparation used PCR. For sequencing, an Illumina iSeq 100 was employed. At the Johns Hopkins FTIC core, DNA from the cultured CD4+ T cells underwent TCR sequencing with the Oncomine TCR Beta short-read assay. Clones were called with MiXCR by TCRdb after fastp trimmed the public reads at Q25, and only in-frame beta chains were retained. Merged by CDR3 protein, the rows form single entries marked with the most common genes and DNA. For this sample the table gives 15,000 to 20,000 distinct CDR3 sequences, of which roughly 27% were detected only once. The leading ten clones occupy about 15% of the sample. The treatment or condition tag for this specimen amounts to: roughly 10-day PBMC culture with coronavirus spike peptide pools or control peptides (ViraFEST assay).

Which antigens these TCRs recognize remains unknown. The source material was cultured CD4+ T cells from blood. These receptors originate from a human donor with COVID-19.

The table lists this clonotype with a few counts. The genes are TRBV12-3 or TRBV12-4 and TRBJ1-2; D remains ambiguous. Trimming shortened V by 1 base and J by 6 bases, and 9 bases separated the two germline ends. This CDR3 is built from 13 residues. The CDR3 coding sequence is TGTGCCAGCAGTTTAGAGGGCTTTGATGGCTACACCTTC. Its translation: CASSLEGFDGYTF.

The DNA of the CDR3 is TGTGCCAGCGAGGACAGGGCGGGGAACACTGAAGCTTTCTTT. It codes for CASEDRAGNTEAFF. The V and J genes are TRBV19 and TRBJ1-1, with 8 positions matching TRBD1. Germline CDR1 LNHDA, CDR2 SQIVND (reference sequence). The V and J ends lost 9 bases and 1 base, in that order; junction bases with no gene match: 7. The CDR3 contains 14 residues.

The chain links TRBV20-1 to TRBJ2-7; D might be TRBD1 (6 bases). V was clipped by 0 bases and J by 2 bases, with 11 bases between them. In germline, CDR1 is DFQATT, CDR2 SNEGSKA (reference sequence). There are 14 residues in the CDR3. In nucleotides, the CDR3 is TGCAGTGCTAGAGATCAGGGGTCGACCTACGAGCAGTACTTC. Translation: CSARDQGSTYEQYF.

The V call is TRBV20-1, the J call TRBJ1-1; D possibly corresponds to TRBD1 (6 bases). This CDR3 is 15 amino acids long. The V end was cut by 2 bases, the J end by 10 bases, with 23 bases between. Germline V gene data show CDR1 as DFQATT and CDR2 as SNEGSKA (reference sequence). CDR3 amino acids: CSARPAGTIKEVAFF. The CDR3 nucleotides read TGCAGTGCTAGACCAGCCGGGACAATCAAGGAAGTAGCTTTCTTT.

In its sample, this clonotype was seen a few times. V and J are TRBV27 and TRBJ2-2; D might be TRBD1 (6 bases). The V gene lost 4 bases and the J gene lost 5 bases, with 11 bases spanning the gap. Germline V gene data show CDR1 as MNHEY and CDR2 as SMNVEV (reference sequence). This CDR3 comprises 14 residues. The CDR3: CASSSARGTGELFF. The CDR3 coding sequence is TGTGCCAGCAGTTCCGCCAGGGGTACCGGGGAGCTGTTTTTT.

The CDR3 DNA reads as TGTGCCAGTAGTATTTGGGCAGGAGATCAGCCCCAGCATTTT. Amino acids: CASSIWAGDQPQHF. This chain connects TRBV19 to TRBJ1-5; D ambiguous. Germline V gene data show CDR1 as LNHDA and CDR2 as SQIVND (reference sequence). The V gene lost 3 bases and the J gene lost 5 bases, with 11 bases spanning the gap. This CDR3 comprises 14 residues.

The chain combines TRBV7-2 with TRBJ1-2, with 7 bases lining up with TRBD1. The CDR3 sequence is 15 residues long. V trimming: 5 bases; J trimming: 0 bases; junction bases outside the gene matches: 6. Germline assignment: CDR1 SGHTA and CDR2 FQGNSA. The DNA for the CDR3 is TGTGCCAGCAGCCCTGGGGACAGAGCTAACTATGGCTACACCTTC. Encoded protein: CASSPGDRANYGYTF.

This clonotype appeared a few times. The V call is TRBV20-1, the J call TRBJ2-2; no definite D call. The germline CDR1 and CDR2 sequences are DFQATT and SNEGSKA (reference sequence). This CDR3 is built from 11 residues. The germline V and J ends were trimmed by 3 bases and 5 bases, with 4 bases remaining between them. CDR3 region: CSASKTGELFF. CDR3 DNA: TGCAGTGCTAGTAAGACCGGGGAGCTGTTTTTT.

This clonotype has only a few counts. The J gene is TRBJ2-7, the V gene TRBV19; D unresolved. CDR3 length: 14 amino acids. Germline values: CDR1 LNHDA, CDR2 SQIVND (reference sequence). Deletions cut 4 bases from V and 0 bases from J, with 10 bases between. As DNA, the CDR3 is TGTGCCAGTAGTAGTCGGGCATCCTCCTACGAGCAGTACTTC. Amino acid sequence: CASSSRASSYEQYF.

Only a few counts were recorded for this clonotype. The V and J genes are TRBV12-3 or TRBV12-4 and TRBJ1-2; D perhaps matches TRBD1 (5 bases). The CDR3 loop spans 12 amino acids. Trimming removed 7 bases from V and 4 bases from J, with 10 bases in between. CDR3 in amino acids: CASTSQVYGYTF. The CDR3 DNA sequence: TGTGCCAGCACTTCACAGGTCTATGGCTACACCTTC.

V is TRBV12-3 or TRBV12-4 and J is TRBJ1-6; tentative D call: TRBD1 (6 bases). This CDR3 contains 17 residues. With 5 bases removed from V and 5 bases from J, the gap between germline ends came to 19 bases. The CDR3 DNA is TGTGCCAGCAGTCCAAGGGGGGGGGGAGTGGATAATTCACCCCTCCACTTT. The encoded protein is CASSPRGGGVDNSPLHF.

The chain carries TRBV19 and TRBJ2-1, with 8 bases fitting TRBD2. V lost 6 bases, J lost 6 bases, and 7 bases stayed unmatched. The germline V gene encodes CDR1 LNHDA and CDR2 SQIVND (reference sequence). The CDR3 runs to 14 residues. The CDR3 region has the DNA TGTGCCAGTAGCGAAACGGGGGGGCCCAATGAGCAGTTCTTC. Translated, it gives CASSETGGPNEQFF.

The CDR3 bases are TGCAGTGCCGGAAAAATAGCGGGCTCCTACGAGCAGTACTTC. This translates into CSAGKIAGSYEQYF. This chain joins TRBV20-1 and TRBJ2-7; 7 positions agree with TRBD2. The J segment lost 0 bases and the V segment lost 6 bases, leaving 8 bases of the junction unmatched. Germline CDR1 reads DFQATT; CDR2 reads SNEGSKA (reference sequence). This CDR3 comprises 14 residues.

Sample share makes this clonotype medium-sized. The chain employs TRBV6-5 and TRBJ1-5, with unresolved D. Germline lookup yields CDR1 MNHEY and CDR2 SVGAGI. V was shortened by 2 bases and J by 3 bases, with 5 bases between the two germline ends. The CDR3 sequence is 13 residues long. DNA of the CDR3: TGTGCCAGCAGTTACGGGGACAATCAGCCCCAGCATTTT. Amino acids: CASSYGDNQPQHF.

The rearrangement uses TRBV11-2 and TRBJ1-1, with D unclear. Germline CDR1 reads SGHAT; CDR2 reads FQNNGV. Deletions cut 3 bases from V and 1 base from J, with 18 bases between. The CDR3 runs to 17 residues. This CDR3 is CASSLALGKRTNTEAFF. The CDR3 DNA follows: TGTGCCAGCAGCTTGGCACTTGGGAAAAGGACGAACACTGAAGCTTTCTTT.